The 25 T cell receptor beta chains in this list originate from one sample, sequenced in a study of T cells in Graves' hyperthyroidism and ophthalmopathy. The TCR beta CDR3 regions underwent amplification using RNA transcripts as the source. A set of HTBI primers served as the primers for a first-round RT-PCR of the TCR CDR3. Via MiXCR, TCRdb re-called the multiplex PCR reads, giving one row per CDR3 protein. The sample yields some 490,000 distinct CDR3 sequences, around a fifth seen once. The sample consisted of blood. The receptors stem from a woman in her seventies with Graves' ophthalmopathy.

This clonotype showed up just a few times. The gene calls are TRBV30 and TRBJ2-7; a possible D gene is TRBD2 (6 bases). V was pared by 3 bases and J by 6 bases, with 9 bases between. From germline, CDR1 is GTSNPN and CDR2 SVGIG (reference sequence). This CDR3 region has 11 residues. DNA for the CDR3: TGTGCCTGGAGACTGCGGGGCGAGCAGTACTTC. This sequence encodes CAWRLRGEQYF.

The gene calls are TRBV27 and TRBJ2-5; D unclear. V gave up 5 bases and J gave up 5 bases, with 21 bases separating them. The CDR3 is made up of 16 amino acids. Germline CDR1 and CDR2: MNHEY and SMNVEV (reference sequence). Written as DNA, the CDR3 is TGTGCCAGCAGTATAGATTTTGTAAGGAGTTCGGAGACCCAGTACTTC. Residues: CASSIDFVRSSETQYF.

This clonotype was seen only a few times. V usage is TRBV3-1 and J usage is TRBJ1-4; a weak D match, TRBD1 (5 bases). The CDR3 runs to 14 residues. The V end was cut by 4 bases, the J end by 10 bases, with 16 bases between. Germline values: CDR1 LGHDT, CDR2 YNNKEL (reference sequence). The CDR3 here is CASSPSGGRRKLFF. CDR3 coding DNA: TGTGCCAGCAGCCCCTCCGGGGGTAGGCGAAAACTGTTTTTT.

This clonotype has a count of ten or more. The chain uses TRBV7-2 and TRBJ1-1, with D perhaps matching TRBD1 (5 bases). V lost 0 bases and J lost 5, with 13 bases in between. CDR3 size: 15 residues. Looked up from germline, CDR1 is SGHTA and CDR2 is FQGNSA. The CDR3 sequence: CASSLALGGRTEAFF. CDR3 DNA sequence: TGTGCCAGCAGCTTAGCGCTTGGGGGGAGGACTGAAGCTTTCTTT.

DNA of the CDR3: TGTGCCAGTACCCCCCTGGGGGGGGCAGCTTTCTTT. It codes for CASTPLGGAAFF. The V call is TRBV19, the J call TRBJ1-1; D might be TRBD1 (6 bases). V shed 7 bases and J shed 10 bases, with 16 bases lying between them. From germline, CDR1 is LNHDA and CDR2 SQIVND (reference sequence). The CDR3 is 12 residues long.

The V and J genes are TRBV12-3 or TRBV12-4 and TRBJ2-1; TRBD2 aligns across 8 bases. CDR3 length equals 18 residues. J gave up 1 base and V 1 base, and 9 bases lay outside the gene matches. This chain's CDR3 is CASSLGALAGSSYNEQFF. CDR3 DNA: TGTGCCAGCAGTTTAGGGGCGCTAGCGGGTTCTTCCTACAATGAGCAGTTCTTC.

This rearrangement joins TRBV5-1 to TRBJ2-7; TRBD2 is a possible D gene (6 bases). The length of the CDR3 is 15 residues. Germline V gene data show CDR1 as SGHRS and CDR2 as YFSETQ. The V and J ends lost 4 bases and 2 bases respectively, with 16 bases between them. The CDR3 loop reads CASSQEGTAPYEQYF. The CDR3 DNA reads as TGCGCCAGCAGCCAAGAAGGGACTGCCCCCTACGAGCAGTACTTC.

This clonotype was counted a few times. V usage is TRBV29-1 and J usage is TRBJ2-1; D not resolved. V dropped 4 bases and J dropped 2 bases, with 9 bases sitting between them. The CDR3 runs to 13 residues. In germline, CDR1 is SQVTM, CDR2 ANQGSEA. The CDR3 DNA reads as TGCAGCGTTGCCCAGCCTACCTACAATGAGCAGTTCTTC. It is translated as CSVAQPTYNEQFF.

This clonotype was counted at least ten times. This sequence joins TRBV12-3 or TRBV12-4 and TRBJ1-4; D is ambiguous. The CDR3 spans 13 residues. V was pared by 0 bases and J by 5 bases, with 4 bases between. CDR3 loop: CASSLAENEKLFF. Written as DNA, the CDR3 is TGTGCCAGCAGTTTAGCCGAGAATGAAAAACTGTTTTTT.

This clonotype has more than one count but fewer than ten. This chain uses TRBV20-1 with TRBJ1-1, with D uncertain. Germline CDR1 is DFQATT and CDR2 is SNEGSKA (reference sequence). V lost 3 bases and J 3 bases, leaving 11 bases between the germline ends. The CDR3 sequence is 13 residues long. The CDR3 nucleotides are TGCAGTGCTAGGACTCGCGAGGACACTGAAGCTTTCTTT. Protein sequence: CSARTREDTEAFF.

The chain combines TRBV7-3 with TRBJ2-2, with D tentatively TRBD1 (6 bases). CDR3 length: 12 residues. V dropped 6 bases and J dropped 8 bases, with 10 bases sitting between them. Germline V gene sequence: CDR1 SGHTA, CDR2 FQGTGA. The CDR3 coding sequence is TGTGCCAGCAGTACAAGGGGGGGGGAGCTGTTTTTT. Protein: CASSTRGGELFF.

This rearrangement joins TRBV18 to TRBJ1-1; 8 bases agree with TRBD1. Germline V gene sequence: CDR1 KGHSH, CDR2 LQKENI. J was trimmed by 1 base and V by 5 bases; bases with no gene match: 3. This CDR3 comprises 14 residues. The DNA of the CDR3 is TGTGCCAGCTCATACGACAGGGGGAACACTGAAGCTTTCTTT. Translated: CASSYDRGNTEAFF.

This clonotype was seen more than once but under ten times. The J gene is TRBJ2-7, the V gene TRBV13; D not resolved. This CDR3 is built from 14 residues. Per germline, CDR1 PRHDT and CDR2 FYEKMQ (reference sequence). The V end lost 5 bases, the J end lost 0 bases, and 11 bases lay between the germline ends. This CDR3 is CASSPRLSSYEQYF. The CDR3 bases are TGTGCCAGCAGCCCTCGTTTAAGCTCCTACGAGCAGTACTTC.

This clonotype has just a few counts. The genes are TRBV19 and TRBJ2-5; D is unresolved. The CDR3 length is 13 residues. Trimming stripped 0 bases from V and 5 bases from J, with 7 bases between. Germline-derived CDR1 and CDR2 are LNHDA and SQIVND (reference sequence). The CDR3 loop reads CASSIDLEETQYF. CDR3 DNA: TGTGCCAGTAGTATAGATTTGGAGGAGACCCAGTACTTC. The variable domain in full, completed from reference TRBV19 and TRBJ2-5, reads DGGITQSPKYLFRKEGQNVTLSCEQNLNHDAMYWYRQDPGQGLRLIYYSQIVNDFQKGDIAEGYSVSREKKESFPLTVTSAQKNPTAFYLCASSIDLEETQYFGPGTRLLVL.

This clonotype came up a few times. This rearrangement joins TRBV5-1 to TRBJ2-7; 11 bases are shared with TRBD2. The CDR3 spans 14 residues. The V gene's germline CDR1 is SGHRS and CDR2 YFSETQ. After removal of 0 bases from V and 5 bases from J, the junction contained 1 base not matched to a gene. As DNA, the CDR3 is TGCGCCAGCAGCTTGGAACTAGCGGGAGACGAGCAGTACTTC. Translating it yields CASSLELAGDEQYF.

This clonotype has only a few counts. This rearrangement joins TRBV5-5 to TRBJ1-1, with 7 bases identical to TRBD1. CDR1 and CDR2 from the germline V gene are SGHKS and YYEKEE (reference sequence). V gave up 0 bases and J gave up 1 base; unmatched junction bases: 3. CDR3 length equals 15 residues. The CDR3 protein is CASSLEGATNTEAFF. The CDR3 DNA sequence: TGTGCCAGCAGCTTGGAGGGGGCAACGAACACTGAAGCTTTCTTT.

This clonotype was observed a few times. This rearrangement joins TRBV3-1 to TRBJ2-3; D gene ambiguous. V lost 1 base and J 7 bases, leaving 6 bases between the germline ends. This CDR3 is built from 12 residues. Looked up from germline, CDR1 is LGHDT and CDR2 is YNNKEL (reference sequence). CDR3 DNA sequence: TGTGCCAGCAGCCAAGCACAGTATACGCAGTATTTT. It translates to CASSQAQYTQYF.

The chain recombines TRBV3-1 with TRBJ1-3, with 7 bases fitting TRBD1. The germline V gene has CDR1 LGHDT and CDR2 YNNKEL (reference sequence). The CDR3 has 15 residues. V shed 2 bases, J shed 3 bases, and the junction held 4 bases outside the gene matches. The CDR3 DNA reads TGTGCCAGCAGCCAAATCTCAGGGGGTGGAAACACCATATATTTT. Protein: CASSQISGGGNTIYF.

This clonotype was picked up a small number of times. CDR3 sequence reads: CASSDGRTEAFF. Written as DNA, the CDR3 is TGCGCCAGCAGCGACGGCCGGACTGAAGCTTTCTTT. The gene calls are TRBV5-1 and TRBJ1-1; unclear D gene. The CDR3 runs to 12 residues. Trimming took 4 bases from V and 5 from J, leaving 9 bases between them. Germline V gene data show CDR1 as SGHRS and CDR2 as YFSETQ.

J is TRBJ2-7 and V is TRBV3-1; 7 bases match TRBD2. CDR1 and CDR2 (germline): LGHDT, YNNKEL (reference sequence). CDR3 length equals 15 residues. The V segment lost 5 bases and the J segment 1 base; nucleotides outside the gene matches: 8. The CDR3: CASSATSDLSYEQYF. DNA of the CDR3: TGTGCCAGCAGCGCAACTAGCGATTTATCCTACGAGCAGTACTTC.

The CDR3 coding sequence is TGCAGTGGTTCGCGCGGCAGGGGCGGTGAGACCCAGTACTTC. Translated: CSGSRGRGGETQYF. The chain is built from TRBV20-1 and TRBJ2-5; weak D call: TRBD1 (6 bases). This CDR3 is 14 amino acids long. Deletions cut 7 bases from V and 5 bases from J, with 20 bases between. Germline V gives CDR1 DFQATT, CDR2 SNEGSKA (reference sequence).

The DNA for the CDR3 is TGTGCCAGCAGCTGGGGACAGGGGGTGGGTGACGAGCAGTACTTC. This sequence encodes CASSWGQGVGDEQYF. This chain links TRBV5-8 with TRBJ2-7, with TRBD1 identical over 11 bases. The CDR3 covers 15 residues. Germline CDR1 SGHTS, CDR2 YDEGEE. V lost 3 bases to trimming and J lost 5 bases; unmatched junction nucleotides: 7.

This clonotype was counted ten times or more. The chain couples TRBV2 to TRBJ2-7; 8 positions agree with TRBD1. The germline CDR1 and CDR2 sequences are SNHLY and FYNNEI. This CDR3 is 14 amino acids long. V lost 4 bases and J lost 2; bases outside the gene matches: 4. The DNA of the CDR3 is TGTGCCAGCAGTGGCGACAGGGGTCCCTACGAGCAGTACTTC. Amino acids: CASSGDRGPYEQYF. The full variable domain, its missing parts supplied by reference TRBV2 and TRBJ2-7, is EPEVTQTPSHQVTQMGQEVILRCVPISNHLYFYWYRQILGQKVEFLVSFYNNEISEKSEIFDDQFSVERPDGSNFTLKIRSTKLEDSAMYFCASSGDRGPYEQYFGPGTRLTVT.

This clonotype has just a few counts. The rearrangement links TRBV5-1 to TRBJ2-1, with D possibly matching TRBD1 (6 bases). Per germline, CDR1 SGHRS and CDR2 YFSETQ. There are 14 residues in the CDR3. V lost 5 bases, J lost 5 bases, and 14 bases lay in between. This CDR3 is CASRRIQGNNEQFF. In DNA, the CDR3 is TGCGCCAGCAGGCGAATACAGGGCAACAATGAGCAGTTCTTC.

The chain couples TRBV5-1 to TRBJ1-2, with D perhaps TRBD1 (6 bases). Per germline, CDR1 SGHRS and CDR2 YFSETQ. Trimming stripped 4 bases from V and 4 bases from J, with 17 bases between. The CDR3 length is 15 residues. DNA of the CDR3: TGCGCCAGCAGCGCGGGACAAACTGTTAGCTATGGCTACACCTTC. This codes for CASSAGQTVSYGYTF.